Following are 6 T cell receptor beta chains from one sample sequenced in a study of T-cell reconstitution after alpha-beta-depleted transplantation in children. Unique molecular identifiers featured in how the TCRbeta library was prepared. TCRdb re-analysed the PCR reads in MiXCR, keeping a single row per CDR3 protein. The table records some 110,000 distinct CDR3 sequences, about 9.3% of them present only once. The sample consisted of PBMCs, taken before TCRalphabeta/CD19-depleted stem cell transplant. These receptors originate from a boy younger than 10 with acute lymphoblastic leukemia, due to receive a stem cell transplant.

The rearrangement links TRBV28 to TRBJ2-5, with no clear D. Trimming stripped 3 bases from V and 0 bases from J, with 11 bases between. Germline V CDR1 and CDR2: MDHEN, SYDVKM. The CDR3 is 15 amino acids. DNA for the CDR3: TGTGCCAGCAGTTTCCTAGGGTCGTACCAAGAGACCCAGTACTTC. This sequence encodes CASSFLGSYQETQYF.

This clonotype was observed at least ten times. The chain joins TRBV20-1 to TRBJ2-7; D not resolved. V was clipped by 6 bases and J by 3 bases, with 15 bases between them. The germline CDR1 and CDR2 sequences are DFQATT and SNEGSKA (reference sequence). This CDR3 spans 13 amino acids. The CDR3 sequence is CSAKARASYEQYF. CDR3 DNA: TGCAGTGCCAAAGCTCGTGCAAGCTACGAGCAGTACTTC.

The J gene is TRBJ2-6, the V gene TRBV5-4; D may be TRBD1 (7 bases). CDR3 length: 17 amino acids. The germline V gene encodes CDR1 SGHNT and CDR2 YYREEE (reference sequence). V was trimmed by 6 bases and J by 0 bases, leaving 16 bases between them. CDR3 amino acids: CASTQGGRLSGANVLTF. The CDR3 DNA is TGTGCCAGCACGCAGGGGGGTCGACTCTCTGGGGCCAACGTCCTGACTTTC. Using reference TRBV5-4 and TRBJ2-6 for the parts outside the CDR3, the full variable domain is ETGVTQSPTHLIKTRGQQVTLRCSSQSGHNTVSWYQQALGQGPQFIFQYYREEENGRGNFPPRFSGLQFPNYSSELNVNALELDDSALYLCASTQGGRLSGANVLTFGAGSRLTVL.

V is TRBV20-1 and J is TRBJ2-1; 7 nucleotides match TRBD2. Germline V gene sequence: CDR1 DFQATT, CDR2 SNEGSKA (reference sequence). The ends lost 0 bases at V and 2 bases at J; junction bases unmatched: 10. The CDR3 totals 17 residues. The CDR3 nucleotides read TGCAGTGCTAGAGATCATGCGGGAGAGGTTCCCTACAATGAGCAGTTCTTC. This translates into CSARDHAGEVPYNEQFF.

The J gene is TRBJ2-7, the V gene TRBV28, with 8 bases aligning to TRBD2. Germline CDR1 and CDR2: MDHEN and SYDVKM. This CDR3 region has 14 residues. J lost 3 bases, V lost 7 bases, and 8 bases had no gene match. DNA for the CDR3: TGTGCCAGCAAAGCCAGCGGGAGAGTCTACGAGCAGTACTTC. Translated, it gives CASKASGRVYEQYF.

The CDR3 region is CASSYRGGLDEQYF. CDR3 in DNA: TGTGCCAGCAGTTACAGGGGGGGCCTCGACGAGCAGTACTTC. The gene calls are TRBV6-2 or TRBV6-3 and TRBJ2-7; tentatively, D is TRBD2 (7 bases). This CDR3 has 14 residues. The V end lost 2 bases, the J end lost 5 bases, and 13 bases lay between the germline ends. Per germline, CDR1 MNHEY and CDR2 SVGEGT.